Sequencing of this TCR beta chain was carried out in a study of T cell responses to AZD1222 COVID-19 vaccine. Study-level points and caveats: Only after the peak T cell response were repertoires sampled. There were mostly white British donors and more females than males, and clonal diversity was possibly underestimated.

The repertoire was sequenced with immunoSEQ multiplex PCR; TCRdb's copy has only in-frame clones and lacks some. The sample has about 140,000 clones; 80% to 95% are singletons. Regarding this clone: Its target is unknown.

Germline V gene data show CDR1 as SGHRS and CDR2 as YFSETQ. The CDR3 spans 20 residues. Trimming pared 2 bases from V and 0 bases from J, leaving 23 bases between. The sequenced sample was peripheral blood, obtained on day 0 of AZD1222 vaccination. This clonotype was sampled from an adult in good health. The rearrangement links TRBV5-1 to TRBJ1-4; TRBD1 might be the D (6 bases). For the CDR3, the DNA is TGCGCCAGCAGCTTCTCGGACAGCGGGATCGATGAGGCAACTAATGAAAAACTGTTTTTT. It encodes CASSFSDSGIDEATNEKLFF.